This T cell receptor beta chain was sequenced for a study of cytotoxic CD8 clonotypes in ibrutinib-treated CLL. Study overall: When averaged across all of the samples, the counts came to 255,043 productive templates and more than 85,000 productive rearrangements.

Study-wide findings and caveats: Clonality went higher at ibrutinib response and then dropped back toward baseline at progression. Baseline-level clonality went beyond age-matched healthy donors and moved in step with circulating CD8+ T-cell counts. On treatment, the uncommon public clonotypes contracted or remained stable.

For this clone: Its antigen is unidentified.

This table comes from immunoSEQ multiplex PCR, and its TCRdb copy is limited to in-frame clones, with some not included. In the table there are 300,000 to 350,000 clones, 70% to 80% of which are singletons. The TCR comes from a human donor with chronic lymphocytic leukemia. Sample: PBMCs, taken before ibrutinib treatment.

CDR3 region: CSSANDPGGSTDTQYF. The CDR3, as DNA: TGCAGCTCTGCCAACGATCCGGGAGGTTCCACAGATACGCAGTATTTT. The chain employs TRBV29-1 and TRBJ2-3; 7 bases are shared with TRBD2. This CDR3 spans 16 amino acids. Germline-derived CDR1 and CDR2 are SQVTM and ANQGSEA. V was pared by 8 bases and J by 2 bases, with 16 bases of the junction left unmatched.